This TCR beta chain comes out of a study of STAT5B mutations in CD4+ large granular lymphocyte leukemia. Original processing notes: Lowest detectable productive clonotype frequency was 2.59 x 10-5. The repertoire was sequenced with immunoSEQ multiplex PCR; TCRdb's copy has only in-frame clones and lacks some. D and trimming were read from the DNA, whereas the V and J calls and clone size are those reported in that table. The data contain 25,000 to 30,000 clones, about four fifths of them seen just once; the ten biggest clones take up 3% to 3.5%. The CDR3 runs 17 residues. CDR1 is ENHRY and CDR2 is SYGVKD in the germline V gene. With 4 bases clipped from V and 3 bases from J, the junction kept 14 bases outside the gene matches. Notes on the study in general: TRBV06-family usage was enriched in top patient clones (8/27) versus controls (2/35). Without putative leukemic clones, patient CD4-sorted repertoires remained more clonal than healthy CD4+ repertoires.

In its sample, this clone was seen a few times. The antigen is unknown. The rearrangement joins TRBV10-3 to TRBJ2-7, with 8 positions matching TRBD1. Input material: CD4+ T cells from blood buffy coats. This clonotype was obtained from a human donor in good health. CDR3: CAISGLGAGGIVYEQYF. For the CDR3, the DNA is TGTGCCATCAGTGGACTGGGGGCAGGGGGCATCGTCTACGAGCAGTACTTC.